The next 8 T cell receptor beta chains were all read from a single sample in a study of T cell changes during pregnancy in multiple sclerosis. The method was immunoSEQ multiplex PCR; TCRdb's version includes in-frame clones alone and lacks a portion of them. The table shows some 60,000 clones, with around 90% occurring only once. The material was peripheral blood, obtained in the third trimester of pregnancy. The receptors stem from a female donor in good health, enrolled as a control in a pregnancy study.

V is TRBV2 and J is TRBJ1-6; TRBD1 matches at 7 bases. Trimming cost V 9 bases and J 10 bases; bases outside gene matches: 9. Germline V gives CDR1 SNHLY, CDR2 FYNNEI. The CDR3 covers 13 residues. Written as DNA, the CDR3 is TGTGCCAGGAGTACAGGGGCTGGCTCACCCCTCCACTTT. Amino acid sequence: CARSTGAGSPLHF.

This chain joins TRBV9 and TRBJ2-5; D gene uncertain. Germline V CDR1 and CDR2: SGDLS, YYNGEE. The CDR3 sequence is 11 residues long. V was pared by 3 bases and J by 2 bases, with 2 bases between. CDR3 sequence: CASSAQETQYF. The CDR3 nucleotides read TGTGCCAGCAGCGCTCAAGAGACCCAGTACTTC.

The chain uses TRBV12-2 and TRBJ2-3; the table's D call, TRBD1, has no DNA check behind it. TRBV12-2 is a pseudogene locus. This CDR3 spans 16 amino acids. Here the CDR3 reads CASRPRTGRGTDTQYF. Here the CDR3 DNA reads TGTGCAAGTCGCCCCCGGACAGGGCGAGGCACAGATACGCAGTATTTT.

This clone was found a few times. The chain is built from TRBV7-8 and TRBJ2-1; 8 positions match TRBD1. The length of the CDR3 is 15 residues. Trimming cost V 5 bases and J 8 bases; bases outside gene matches: 11. Germline V gives CDR1 SGHVS, CDR2 FQNEAQ. The DNA for the CDR3 is TGTGCCAGCAGCATGCTGACAGGGGTGAAGGATGAGCAGTTCTTC. It yields the protein CASSMLTGVKDEQFF.

The CDR3 region is CASSPGPTGEAFF. CDR3 nucleotides: TGTGCCAGCTCACCCGGCCCGACAGGGGAGGCTTTCTTT. The rearrangement uses TRBV18 and TRBJ1-1; 8 nucleotides match TRBD1. Germline CDR1 is KGHSH and CDR2 is LQKENI. This CDR3 has 13 amino acids. V was clipped by 3 bases and J by 11 bases; unmatched bases: 8.

The rearrangement joins TRBV19 to TRBJ1-1; D unclear. From germline, CDR1 is LNHDA and CDR2 SQIVND (reference sequence). The CDR3 length is 14 residues. Trimming removed 10 bases from V and 4 bases from J, with 19 bases in between. This chain's CDR3 is CATKSRETSTEAFF. Here the CDR3 DNA reads TGTGCCACCAAAAGTCGGGAGACATCCACTGAAGCTTTCTTT.

The chain uses TRBV29-1 and TRBJ2-7, with 8 bases lining up with TRBD1. The CDR3 extends over 14 amino acids. The germline V gene has CDR1 SQVTM and CDR2 ANQGSEA. Trimming cost V 5 bases and J 4 bases; bases outside gene matches: 10. In DNA form, the CDR3 reads TGCAGCGTTTTTACAGGGGGATCATCATACGAGCAGTACTTC. This sequence encodes CSVFTGGSSYEQYF.

This chain links TRBV19 with TRBJ1-5, with no clear D. V lost 5 bases, J lost 7 bases, and 12 bases lay in between. The CDR3 covers 13 residues. Germline V CDR1 and CDR2: LNHDA, SQIVND (reference sequence). The CDR3 bases are TGTGCCAGTAGTCCTGAGGTTCTACAGCCCCAGCATTTT. Translating gives CASSPEVLQPQHF. Supplemented by reference TRBV19 and TRBJ1-5, the full variable domain reads DGGITQSPKYLFRKEGQNVTLSCEQNLNHDAMYWYRQDPGQGLRLIYYSQIVNDFQKGDIAEGYSVSREKKESFPLTVTSAQKNPTAFYLCASSPEVLQPQHFGDGTRLSIL.